This T cell receptor beta chain came from a study of cytomegalovirus exposure and HLA in healthy donors. This clone has only a few counts. Its antigen remains unknown. Separate from the roughly 700-subject first cohort, the approximately 120-subject validation cohort was the one that the donors belonged to. Libraries were prepared by immunoSEQ multiplex PCR; TCRdb keeps only in-frame clonotypes and omits some of them. The sample lists roughly 60,000 clones; approximately 95% were seen once. Findings and limits, study-wide: Through in vitro validation, three CMV-associated chains were shown to be specific for CMV antigens. Diagnosis of cytomegalovirus status made by the classifier reportedly showed high specificity and sensitivity.

V dropped 3 bases and J dropped 6 bases, with 11 bases sitting between them. The CDR3 has 13 residues. In germline, CDR1 is LGHNA, CDR2 YNFKEQ. Input material: PBMCs. The chain combines TRBV4-2 with TRBJ1-1; D remains unclear. The source is a woman between 18 and 29 years old in good health and CMV-seronegative. The CDR3 sequence: CASSQESTPEAFF. In DNA form, the CDR3 reads TGTGCCAGCAGCCAGGAGAGCACCCCTGAAGCTTTCTTT.